This T cell receptor (beta chain) was recovered during a study of T cell responses to AZD1222 COVID-19 vaccine. Repertoires were generated with immunoSEQ multiplex PCR, while TCRdb's copy carries only in-frame clones and drops some. The sample records about 78,000 clones, roughly 82% being singletons. The input for sequencing was peripheral blood, taken on day 0 of AZD1222 vaccination. The source is an adult in good health.

Here the CDR3 reads CASSPVRGGTDTQYF. The CDR3 nucleotides read TGTGCCAGTAGCCCGGTGAGGGGAGGCACAGATACGCAGTATTTT. The gene calls are TRBV19 and TRBJ2-3; D is tentatively TRBD1 or TRBD2 (5 bases each). Germline CDR1 LNHDA, CDR2 SQIVND (reference sequence). This CDR3 region has 15 residues. Trimming left V 6 bases short and J 1 base short, with 14 bases between.